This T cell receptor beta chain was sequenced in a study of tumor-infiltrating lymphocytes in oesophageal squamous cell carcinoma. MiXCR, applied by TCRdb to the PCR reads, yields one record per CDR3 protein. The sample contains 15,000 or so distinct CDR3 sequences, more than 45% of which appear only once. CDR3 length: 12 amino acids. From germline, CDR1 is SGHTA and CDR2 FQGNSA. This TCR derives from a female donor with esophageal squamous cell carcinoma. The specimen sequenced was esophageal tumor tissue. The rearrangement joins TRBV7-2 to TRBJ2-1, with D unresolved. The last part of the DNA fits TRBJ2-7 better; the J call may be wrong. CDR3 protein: CASSWSSYEQYF. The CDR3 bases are TGTGCCAGCAGCTGGAGCTCCTACGAGCAGTACTTC.